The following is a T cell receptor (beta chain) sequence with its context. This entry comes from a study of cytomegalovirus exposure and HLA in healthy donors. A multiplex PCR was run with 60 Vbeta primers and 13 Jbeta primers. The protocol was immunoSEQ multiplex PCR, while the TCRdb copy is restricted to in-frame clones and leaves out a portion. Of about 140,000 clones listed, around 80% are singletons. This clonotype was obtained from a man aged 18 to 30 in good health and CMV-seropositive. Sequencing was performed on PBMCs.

In nucleotides, the CDR3 is TGTGCCAGCAGCACCTTTAGCGGGGTTAGCTCCTACGAGCAGTACTTC. Translation gives CASSTFSGVSSYEQYF. This sequence joins TRBV5-6 and TRBJ2-7, with 8 bases aligning to TRBD2. From germline, CDR1 is SGHDT and CDR2 YYEEEE. Losses at the gene ends were 4 bases for V and 0 bases for J; bases not matched to a gene: 9. The CDR3 spans 16 residues.